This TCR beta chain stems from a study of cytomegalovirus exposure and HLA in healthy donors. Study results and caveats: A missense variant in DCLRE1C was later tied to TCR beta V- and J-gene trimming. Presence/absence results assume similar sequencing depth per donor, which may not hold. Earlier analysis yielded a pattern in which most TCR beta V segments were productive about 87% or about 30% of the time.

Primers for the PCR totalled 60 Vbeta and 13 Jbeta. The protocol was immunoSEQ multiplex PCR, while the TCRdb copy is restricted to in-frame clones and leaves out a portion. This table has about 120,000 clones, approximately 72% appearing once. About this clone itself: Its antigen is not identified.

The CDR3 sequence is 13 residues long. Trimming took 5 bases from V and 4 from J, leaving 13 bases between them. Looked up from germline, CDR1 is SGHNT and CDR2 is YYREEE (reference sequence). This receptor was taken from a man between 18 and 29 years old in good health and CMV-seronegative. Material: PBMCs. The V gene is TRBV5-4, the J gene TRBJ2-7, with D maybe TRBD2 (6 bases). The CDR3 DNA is TGTGCCAGCAGTGTCGGGAGCCGGTACGAGCAGTACTTC. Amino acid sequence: CASSVGSRYEQYF.